This T cell receptor (beta chain) was profiled in a study of blood T cell repertoires in COVID-19. TCRdb's table, derived via immunoSEQ multiplex PCR, lists solely in-frame clones and lacks some. The table shows roughly 78,000 clones, with approximately 89% occurring only once. This clonotype originated in a woman aged 55-70 years with acute or convalescent COVID-19. Sequenced input: peripheral blood.

The CDR3 is CASSQGSDSNEQFF. The CDR3 DNA reads as TGCGCCAGCAGCCAGGGATCGGACAGCAATGAGCAGTTCTTC. V and J are TRBV4-1 and TRBJ2-1, with D perhaps matching TRBD1 (6 bases). CDR1 MGHRA and CDR2 YSYEKL come from the germline V gene. V was clipped by 3 bases and J by 6 bases, with 12 bases between them. The CDR3 runs to 14 residues.